This is a list of T cell receptor beta chains from one sample in a study of beta chain features in type 1 diabetes. This table comes from immunoSEQ multiplex PCR, and its TCRdb copy is limited to in-frame clones, with some not included. Here the sample spans around 690,000 clones, about an eighth being singletons. Sequenced input: naive CD4+ T cells from blood. The receptors derive from a man aged 25-45 years with type 1 diabetes. CDR3s include the opening cysteine and the closing phenylalanine or tryptophan. D genes are given only for firm matches. Rows give clone size only sometimes, using once, few, many, or a class for an expanded clone.

cdr3_nt: TGTGCCAGCAGCTTAGGGATACAGGGCCCCCAAGAGACCCAGTACTTC
cdr3_aa: CASSLGIQGPQETQYF
j_call: TRBJ2-5
v_call: TRBV7-6
d_call: .
clone_size: .

cdr3_nt: TGTGCCAGCAGCTTAAGGCTAGCGGGGCAAGAGACCCAGTACTTC
cdr3_aa: CASSLRLAGQETQYF
j_call: TRBJ2-5
v_call: TRBV11-2
d_call: TRBD2
clone_size: .

cdr3_nt: TGCGCCAGCAGCTTGGCACAGACCACAGATACGCAGTATTTT
cdr3_aa: CASSLAQTTDTQYF
j_call: TRBJ2-3
v_call: TRBV5-1
d_call: .
clone_size: few

cdr3_nt: TGCGCCAGCAGCTTGGGACAGGAACAAGAGACCCAGTACTTC
cdr3_aa: CASSLGQEQETQYF
j_call: TRBJ2-5
v_call: TRBV5-1
d_call: .
clone_size: .

cdr3_nt: TGCGCCAGCAGCCGGGTTAACACCGGGGAGCTGTTTTTT
cdr3_aa: CASSRVNTGELFF
j_call: TRBJ2-2
v_call: TRBV5-1
d_call: .
clone_size: few

cdr3_nt: TGCAGCGTTGAAGGAGGGTTGAGGGGAAACACCATATATTTT
cdr3_aa: CSVEGGLRGNTIYF
j_call: TRBJ1-3
v_call: TRBV29-1
d_call: .
clone_size: .

cdr3_nt: TGTGCCAGCAGCTTAAGTGGGGTCACCTACAATGAGCAGTTCTTC
cdr3_aa: CASSLSGVTYNEQFF
j_call: TRBJ2-1
v_call: TRBV11-3
d_call: .
clone_size: .

cdr3_nt: TGCGCCAGCAGCCAGAGCGCGACAGGTGGAAACACCATATATTTT
cdr3_aa: CASSQSATGGNTIYF
j_call: TRBJ1-3
v_call: TRBV5-1
d_call: .
clone_size: few

cdr3_nt: TGTGCCAGTAGGACAGGTTCTTCTAACGAGCAGTACTTC
cdr3_aa: CASRTGSSNEQYF
j_call: TRBJ2-7
v_call: TRBV19
d_call: .
clone_size: few

cdr3_nt: TGTGCCAGCAGCCAATCTTCCGGTATCAATCAGCCCCAGCATTTT
cdr3_aa: CASSQSSGINQPQHF
j_call: TRBJ1-5
v_call: TRBV16
d_call: .
clone_size: few

cdr3_nt: TGTGCCAGCAGTTATTGGGACAGGGCGAACACTGAAGCTTTCTTT
cdr3_aa: CASSYWDRANTEAFF
j_call: TRBJ1-1
v_call: TRBV6-5
d_call: TRBD1
clone_size: few

cdr3_nt: TGTGCCAGCAGCTTTGGGGCGGGGACATACGAGCAGTACTTC
cdr3_aa: CASSFGAGTYEQYF
j_call: TRBJ2-7
v_call: TRBV7-9
d_call: .
clone_size: few

cdr3_nt: TGTGCCTGGAGCCAGGATAGCAATCAGCCCCAGCATTTT
cdr3_aa: CAWSQDSNQPQHF
j_call: TRBJ1-5
v_call: TRBV30
d_call: .
clone_size: .

cdr3_nt: TGCGCCAGCAGTTTTCGGGAGGGTGTAGATACGCAGTATTTT
cdr3_aa: CASSFREGVDTQYF
j_call: TRBJ2-3
v_call: TRBV5-1
d_call: TRBD2
clone_size: .

cdr3_nt: TGTGCCAGCTCACCACCGGAGGGTTTCTCCTACAATGAGCAGTTCTTC
cdr3_aa: CASSPPEGFSYNEQFF
j_call: TRBJ2-1
v_call: TRBV18
d_call: .
clone_size: .

cdr3_nt: TGTGCCAGTAGTATGTGGACGGGGCCCGGCGATTCACCCCTCCACTTT
cdr3_aa: CASSMWTGPGDSPLHF
j_call: TRBJ1-6
v_call: TRBV19
d_call: .
clone_size: few

cdr3_nt: TGCAGCTCTGGGGGGGATGGCTACACCTTC
cdr3_aa: CSSGGDGYTF
j_call: TRBJ1-2
v_call: TRBV29-1
d_call: .
clone_size: .

cdr3_nt: TGTGCCAGCAGCTTAGCTCCGGGACAGGAGGGCTATGGCTACACCTTC
cdr3_aa: CASSLAPGQEGYGYTF
j_call: TRBJ1-2
v_call: TRBV7-2
d_call: TRBD1
clone_size: few

cdr3_nt: TGTGCCAGCAGCTTAGGCCAGCAAGAGACCCAGTACTTC
cdr3_aa: CASSLGQQETQYF
j_call: TRBJ2-5
v_call: TRBV7-2
d_call: .
clone_size: few

cdr3_nt: TGCGCCAGCAGCCCGGACAGGGTCACACAAGAGACCCAGTACTTC
cdr3_aa: CASSPDRVTQETQYF
j_call: TRBJ2-5
v_call: TRBV5-1
d_call: TRBD1
clone_size: few

cdr3_nt: TGTGCCAGCAGTTTAGACCAGAATGGCTACGAGCAGTACTTC
cdr3_aa: CASSLDQNGYEQYF
j_call: TRBJ2-7
v_call: TRBV28
d_call: .
clone_size: few

cdr3_nt: TGTGCCAGCAGTTACTCGGGGACAGGGGTGCTATACGAGCAGTACTTC
cdr3_aa: CASSYSGTGVLYEQYF
j_call: TRBJ2-7
v_call: TRBV6-5
d_call: TRBD1
clone_size: few

cdr3_nt: TGCGCCAGCAGCCAAGATTGGGGGACTTATGGCTACACCTTC
cdr3_aa: CASSQDWGTYGYTF
j_call: TRBJ1-2
v_call: TRBV4-3
d_call: .
clone_size: .

cdr3_nt: TGTGCCTGTTCCACCGGGACAGGGAGTGAAAAACTGTTTTTT
cdr3_aa: CACSTGTGSEKLFF
j_call: TRBJ1-4
v_call: TRBV6-6
d_call: TRBD1
clone_size: .

cdr3_nt: TGTGCCAGCAGCCGCACGAAACAGGGGGTGCTGAACACTGAAGCTTTCTTT
cdr3_aa: CASSRTKQGVLNTEAFF
j_call: TRBJ1-1
v_call: TRBV7-9
d_call: TRBD1
clone_size: few

cdr3_nt: TGTGCCAGCTCACCGGGGACGAACACCGGGGAGCTGTTTTTT
cdr3_aa: CASSPGTNTGELFF
j_call: TRBJ2-2
v_call: TRBV18
d_call: .
clone_size: few

cdr3_nt: TGCAGCGCCACGAGGGGGCCGGGTACTGAAGCTTTCTTT
cdr3_aa: CSATRGPGTEAFF
j_call: TRBJ1-1
v_call: TRBV29-1
d_call: TRBD1
clone_size: .

cdr3_nt: TGTGCCAGCATGGCCGGTTTGCTGAACACTGAAGCTTTCTTT
cdr3_aa: CASMAGLLNTEAFF
j_call: TRBJ1-1
v_call: TRBV27
d_call: .
clone_size: .

cdr3_nt: TGTGCCAGCAGCGCGCCTGGACTAGCGGAAGAGACCCAGTACTTC
cdr3_aa: CASSAPGLAEETQYF
j_call: TRBJ2-5
v_call: TRBV9
d_call: TRBD2
clone_size: .

cdr3_nt: TGTGCCAGCAGTTACTCCTCTAGCGGGGAAGGAGATACGCAGTATTTT
cdr3_aa: CASSYSSSGEGDTQYF
j_call: TRBJ2-3
v_call: TRBV6-5
d_call: TRBD2
clone_size: .

cdr3_nt: TGTGCCAGCAGTGAATGGCGGACAGGGGACAATGAGCAGTTCTTC
cdr3_aa: CASSEWRTGDNEQFF
j_call: TRBJ2-1
v_call: TRBV25-1
d_call: TRBD1
clone_size: .